This T cell receptor beta chain was captured in a study of blood T cell repertoires in COVID-19 (dated by TCRdb to 2020 to 2022). Turning to the overall study: Samples from collaborators originated in the United States, Italy and Spain and spanned both the acute and convalescent phases of COVID-19. Where HLA class I and class II types were available, the types were taken from metadata supplied by the sample provider, not from assay-based typing. Samples came from the ongoing ImmuneRACE study (first 160 participants) plus 1,254 subjects from 6 global collaborators. The dataset comprised deeply sampled blood TCRbeta repertoires from subjects exposed to, actively infected with, or recovered from COVID-19. The material from the prospective study consisted of cDNA or gDNA derived from T cells, B-cell-depleted T cells, or PBMCs. The repertoires were made available in a free public database intended to serve as a resource for research on the immune response to SARS-CoV-2. Sample metadata almost always included a de-identified subject ID, COVID-19 status, age in years and sex.

TCRbeta CDR3 regions were amplified from genomic DNA by means of the immunoSEQ Assay, a bias-controlled multiplex PCR. Processing in the source paper ran as follows. The number of nucleated cells in each sample was estimated from the amplification of reference gene primers within the assay. To quantify the absolute abundance of each unique TCRbeta CDR3 rearrangement, sequence reads were collapsed and filtered. For each sample, productive Simpson clonality was calculated by taking the square root of Simpson's diversity index across productive rearrangements. Here the immuneACCESS table is served through TCRdb, limited to in-frame sequences with V and J called. Missing clones are a known gap in these copies; in checked studies unresolved V genes cover under half, and the rest lacks a known reason. The DNA gave D and trimming, while V, J and clone size come from that table. This sample gives 70,000 or so clones in total; around nine tenths of them show up just once. Jointly, the top ten make up about 0.6% of the sample.

Collaborating institutions collected whole blood in K2EDTA tubes following their own protocols. Collaborator samples were shipped for TCRbeta analysis as frozen whole blood, isolated PBMCs, or DNA extracted from either sample type. Overall results and qualifications from the work: The amount of clinical and demographic metadata varied by source and participant and was provided uncurated.

The CDR3 numbers 17 residues from cysteine through phenylalanine. Left in the record is the CDR3 DNA by itself, 51 bases read in frame from the first base. The germline V end is reduced by 4 bases and the J end by 5 bases; junction bases left unmatched: 10. Looking up the germline V gene (reference sequence) yields CDR1 SEHNR and CDR2 FQNEAQ. As to this clone: The clone's antigen remains unknown. Per-base quality was not reported, and no clone a single base away is much larger than it.

Sequencing used peripheral blood. The rearrangement combines TRBV7-9 with TRBJ2-2, and 10 junctional nucleotides match TRBD2. The clonotype was recovered from a man between 60 and 75 years old with acute or convalescent COVID-19. The CDR3 protein sequence reads: CASSSTPSGSGTGELFF. In nucleotides, the sequence is TGTGCCAGCAGCTCAACCCCTAGCGGGAGCGGGACCGGGGAGCTGTTTTTT. The full variable domain, with segments outside the CDR3 supplied by the reference TRBV7-9 and TRBJ2-2 proteins, appears as DTGVSQNPRHKITKRGQNVTFRCDPISEHNRLYWYRQTLGQGPEFLTYFQNEAQLEKSRLLSDRFSAERPKGSFSTLEIQRTEQGDSAMYLCASSSTPSGSGTGELFFGEGSRLTVL.